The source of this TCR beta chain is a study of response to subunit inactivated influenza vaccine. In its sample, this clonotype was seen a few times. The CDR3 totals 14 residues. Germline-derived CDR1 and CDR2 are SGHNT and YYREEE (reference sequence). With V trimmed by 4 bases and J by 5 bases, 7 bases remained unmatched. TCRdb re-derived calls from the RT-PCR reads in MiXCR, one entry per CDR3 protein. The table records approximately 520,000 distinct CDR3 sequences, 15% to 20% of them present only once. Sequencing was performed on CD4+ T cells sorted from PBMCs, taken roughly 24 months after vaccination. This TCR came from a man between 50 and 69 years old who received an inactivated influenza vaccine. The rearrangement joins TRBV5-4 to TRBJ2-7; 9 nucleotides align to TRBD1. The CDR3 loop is CASSPRTGDNEQYF. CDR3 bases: TGTGCCAGCAGCCCCCGGACAGGGGACAACGAGCAGTACTTC.